This T cell receptor beta chain was observed in a study of blood T cell repertoires in COVID-19. The wider study: Samples representing acute and convalescent COVID-19 were sourced from the United States, Italy and Spain. From T cells, B-cell-depleted T cells, or PBMCs came the material, which was cDNA or gDNA.

In the source study's methods: Reference gene primer amplification gave estimated nucleated cell counts. Repertoires were generated with immunoSEQ multiplex PCR, while TCRdb's copy carries only in-frame clones and drops some. V, J and clone size are those of that table, while D and trimming were read from the DNA. The repertoire consists of about 250,000 clones, with about 86% occurring once and the leading ten covering over 1.2%. This CDR3 comprises 14 residues. Germline V gene sequence: CDR1 SGHNT, CDR2 YYREEE (reference sequence). V lost 2 bases, J lost 6 bases, and 14 bases lay in between. J is TRBJ1-2 and V is TRBV5-4; TRBD1 might be the D (6 bases). Sequenced material: peripheral blood. This sequence originates from a man aged 80 or over with acute or convalescent COVID-19. CDR3 loop: CASSFTGNDNGYTF. CDR3 DNA sequence: TGTGCCAGCAGCTTTACAGGGAACGATAATGGCTACACCTTC.